This TCR beta chain was observed in a study of OX40 agonist ivuxolimab in advanced cancers. Germline assignment: CDR1 GTSNPN and CDR2 SVGIG (reference sequence). Unmatched junction bases numbered 6, after V lost 5 bases and J lost 3 bases. The CDR3 sequence is 14 residues long. Measured with immunoSEQ multiplex PCR; TCRdb has only the in-frame clones, and not every one. This table holds about 73,000 clones, around 86% found once. The clonotype comes from an adult with an advanced solid tumor such as melanoma, head and neck, liver or kidney cancer. This chain joins TRBV30 and TRBJ1-1, with 10 bases aligning to TRBD1. Sequenced material: CD4+ or CD8+ T cells sorted from blood, taken in a trial of the OX40 agonist ivuxolimab. The CDR3, as DNA: TGTGCCTGGGGACAGGGGGTCGCGTACACTGAAGCTTTCTTT. Protein sequence: CAWGQGVAYTEAFF.